This T cell receptor beta chain was captured by sequencing in a study of beta chain features in type 1 diabetes. A few counts support this clone. The antigen is unknown. Expressed TCRB transcripts were sequenced, since all the RNA that had been isolated was reverse transcribed. Naive, central memory and regulatory T cell samples averaged roughly 3.8 million reads. The protocol was immunoSEQ multiplex PCR, while the TCRdb copy is restricted to in-frame clones and leaves out a portion. This table has about 140,000 clones, under 11% appearing once. Trimming removed 5 bases at V and 6 bases at J, with 12 bases between. The CDR3 totals 13 residues. The V gene's germline CDR1 is SNHLY and CDR2 FYNNEI. The study, taken as a whole, reports: A greater similarity of naive, central memory and Treg TCRB repertoires was seen among patients than among healthy donors. The VDJ junctions of type 1 diabetes patients carried fewer insertions and more deletions.

Sample: naive CD4+ T cells from blood. This clonotype was obtained from a young man in good health. The rearrangement joins TRBV2 to TRBJ2-3; D perhaps matches TRBD1 (6 bases). CDR3 sequence: CASSRDRWDTQYF. The CDR3, as DNA: TGTGCCAGCAGTCGCGACAGGTGGGATACGCAGTATTTT.